A single sample is the source of the 21 T cell receptor beta chains below, sequenced in a study of blood T cells in healthy people across ages. Next came a second PCR, run for about 6 to 12 cycles, which used a sample-barcoded 5' primer along with a J-beta primer mix. Each CDR3 protein gets one entry after TCRdb re-called the 5' RACE reads with MiXCR. The table lists 1.5 million to 2 million distinct CDR3 sequences, over 25% of them singletons. Sequencing input: blood. Receptors were obtained from a woman in her twenties or thirties in good health.

This sequence joins TRBV12-3 or TRBV12-4 and TRBJ2-1; 8 bases match TRBD2. Matching the DNA end better, TRBJ2-7 makes the J call doubtful. The CDR3 covers 13 residues. The CDR3 reads CASTTSGGSEQYF. The CDR3 DNA sequence: TGTGCCAGCACCACTTCGGGGGGGTCTGAGCAGTACTTC.

This sequence joins TRBV7-9 and TRBJ2-7; no firm D call. This CDR3 is built from 13 residues. V lost 5 bases, J lost 5 bases, and 13 bases lay in between. The germline V gene encodes CDR1 SEHNR and CDR2 FQNEAQ (reference sequence). In DNA, the CDR3 is TGTGCCAGCAGCCTATCGGGCGAGGACGAGCAGTACTTC. It yields the protein CASSLSGEDEQYF.

V and J are TRBV27 and TRBJ2-3; D is uncertain. The germline CDR1 and CDR2 sequences are MNHEY and SMNVEV (reference sequence). Trimming pared 6 bases from V and 2 bases from J, leaving 18 bases between. The CDR3 totals 16 residues. This CDR3 reads CASSPDGFNTTDTQYF. The CDR3 DNA sequence: TGTGCCAGCAGCCCGGACGGGTTCAACACCACAGATACGCAGTATTTT.

The chain joins TRBV10-3 to TRBJ2-2; D not resolved. Germline loops: CDR1 ENHRY, CDR2 SYGVKD. The CDR3 contains 14 residues. The V end was cut by 2 bases, the J end by 1 base, with 5 bases between. This chain's CDR3 is CAISEDGNTGELFF. CDR3 DNA sequence: TGTGCCATCAGTGAGGACGGGAACACCGGGGAGCTGTTTTTT.

J is TRBJ2-5 and V is TRBV3-1; no reliable D call. The CDR3 has 12 residues. The V end lost 1 base, the J end lost 4 bases, and 4 bases lay between the germline ends. Germline V gives CDR1 LGHDT, CDR2 YNNKEL (reference sequence). CDR3 coding DNA: TGTGCCAGCAGCCAAGGAATAGAGACCCAGTACTTC. Amino acids: CASSQGIETQYF.

The rearrangement links TRBV5-4 to TRBJ2-3, with 8 nucleotides matching TRBD2. V lost 6 bases and J lost 6; bases outside the gene matches: 12. The CDR3 sequence is 15 residues long. The germline V gene encodes CDR1 SGHNT and CDR2 YYREEE (reference sequence). CDR3 amino acids: CASKVRAGEVDTQYF. CDR3 coding DNA: TGTGCCAGCAAGGTTAGAGCGGGGGAAGTGGATACGCAGTATTTT.

This clonotype was detected only a few times. The chain recombines TRBV5-1 with TRBJ1-4; perhaps TRBD1 as D (5 bases). V was pared by 4 bases and J by 10 bases, with 17 bases between. CDR1 SGHRS and CDR2 YFSETQ come from the germline V gene. The CDR3 consists of 14 residues. CDR3: CASSPGTGAGKLFF. The CDR3 DNA reads TGCGCCAGCAGCCCTGGGACCGGCGCGGGAAAACTGTTTTTT.

Comment on this clonotype: A much larger clone sits a single nucleotide away, making a read error possible. The chain joins TRBV29-1 to TRBJ2-7; 9 nucleotides line up with TRBD1. There are 13 residues in the CDR3. From germline, CDR1 is SQVTM and CDR2 ANQGSEA. CDR3 residues: CSIIGQGNYERYF. The CDR3 DNA reads as TGCAGCATTATTGGACAGGGGAATTACGAGCGGTACTTC.

This clonotype was counted many times. This chain connects TRBV29-1 to TRBJ1-2; D gene unclear. The V gene lost 3 bases and the J gene lost 10 bases, with 6 bases spanning the gap. Looked up from germline, CDR1 is SQVTM and CDR2 is ANQGSEA. The CDR3 sequence is 9 residues long. The CDR3 region is CSVDPDYTF. The CDR3 region has the DNA TGCAGCGTTGATCCGGACTACACCTTC.

This clonotype has ten or more counts. This rearrangement joins TRBV12-3 or TRBV12-4 to TRBJ2-4; TRBD1 might be the D (5 bases). The CDR3 length is 14 residues. V was trimmed by 2 bases and J by 7 bases, leaving 12 bases between them. The CDR3 spells CASSLPQKGNIQYF. The DNA of the CDR3 is TGTGCCAGCAGTTTACCCCAAAAGGGGAACATTCAGTACTTC.

V usage is TRBV7-2 and J usage is TRBJ2-7, with TRBD2 matching over 10 bases. Germline CDR1 and CDR2: SGHTA and FQGNSA. Trimming cost V 4 bases and J 5 bases; bases outside gene matches: 8. CDR3 length equals 15 residues. CDR3 coding DNA: TGTGCCAGCAGCTCTCTAGCGGGAGAGGACCACGAGCAGTACTTC. It encodes CASSSLAGEDHEQYF.

This clonotype came up a few times. The V call is TRBV18, the J call TRBJ1-4; no definite D call. Deletions cut 3 bases from V and 4 bases from J, with 9 bases between. The CDR3 has 14 amino acids. Per germline, CDR1 KGHSH and CDR2 LQKENI. CDR3: CASSPGIFNEKLFF. CDR3 nucleotides: TGTGCCAGCTCACCCGGGATCTTTAATGAAAAACTGTTTTTT.

This clonotype showed up just a few times. This chain uses TRBV10-1 with TRBJ2-7; D gene ambiguous. The CDR3 consists of 11 residues. V was clipped by 11 bases and J by 6 bases, with 14 bases between them. Germline V CDR1 and CDR2: WNHNN, SYGVQD (reference sequence). The CDR3 DNA sequence: TGCGCCGCCCGACCTTGGGGCGAGCAGTACTTC. This sequence encodes CAARPWGEQYF.

The chain combines TRBV20-1 with TRBJ2-7; 10 bases are a match to TRBD2. The CDR3 covers 15 residues. The germline V gene encodes CDR1 DFQATT and CDR2 SNEGSKA (reference sequence). V lost 0 bases to trimming and J lost 3 bases; unmatched junction nucleotides: 5. CDR3 bases: TGCAGTGCTAGAGATTGGACTAGCGGAAACTACGAGCAGTACTTC. This translates into CSARDWTSGNYEQYF.

The rearrangement links TRBV21-1 to TRBJ1-2; TRBD1 is taken as the D call from the table, unchecked against the DNA. TRBV21-1 is a pseudogene segment. The CDR3 covers 17 residues. The CDR3 region is CAGGGGGRQGRVYGYTF. As DNA, the CDR3 is TGTGCCGGCGGTGGAGGCGGGAGACAGGGGAGGGTTTATGGCTACACCTTC.

Only a few counts were recorded for this clonotype. V usage is TRBV12-5 and J usage is TRBJ2-5; D is perhaps TRBD2 (5 bases). The germline V gene encodes CDR1 LGHNT and CDR2 FRNRAP. There are 12 residues in the CDR3. V was shortened by 4 bases and J by 5 bases, with 8 bases between the two germline ends. DNA for the CDR3: TGTGCTAGTGGTTCGGGGTTCGAGACCCAGTACTTC. Amino acids: CASGSGFETQYF.

Only a few counts were recorded for this clonotype. The chain uses TRBV5-1 and TRBJ2-1; 9 bases match TRBD1. Per germline, CDR1 SGHRS and CDR2 YFSETQ. The CDR3 runs 16 residues. J lost 0 bases, V lost 2 bases, and 3 bases had no gene match. CDR3 in amino acids: CASSFGQGSSYNEQFF. The DNA of the CDR3 is TGCGCCAGCAGCTTTGGACAGGGGAGCTCCTACAATGAGCAGTTCTTC.

V usage is TRBV5-1 and J usage is TRBJ2-1; TRBD2 aligns across 9 bases. CDR1 and CDR2 from the germline V gene are SGHRS and YFSETQ. Unmatched junction bases numbered 7, after V lost 0 bases and J lost 6 bases. This CDR3 contains 16 residues. The CDR3 sequence is CASSLVGTSLSNEQFF. The CDR3 nucleotides read TGCGCCAGCAGCTTGGTCGGGACTAGCCTAAGCAATGAGCAGTTCTTC. Filled out from reference TRBV5-1 and TRBJ2-1, the complete variable domain reads KAGVTQTPRYLIKTRGQQVTLSCSPISGHRSVSWYQQTPGQGLQFLFEYFSETQRNKGNFPGRFSGRQFSNSRSEMNVSTLELGDSALYLCASSLVGTSLSNEQFFGPGTRLTVL.

This clonotype showed up many times. The chain has TRBV5-1 and TRBJ2-7, with D maybe TRBD2 (5 bases). Trimming took 3 bases from V and 3 from J, leaving 13 bases between them. The CDR3 has 14 residues. CDR1 and CDR2 (germline): SGHRS, YFSETQ. This CDR3 reads CASSSAGVSYEQYF. The CDR3 DNA reads TGCGCCAGCAGCTCAGCCGGGGTGAGCTACGAGCAGTACTTC.

CDR3 nucleotides: TGTGCCAGCAGCCAAGAGGAACAGCTTTCGGGGGAGCAGTACTTC. Protein: CASSQEEQLSGEQYF. The chain combines TRBV4-2 with TRBJ2-5, with D perhaps TRBD2 (6 bases). Between the trimmed V and J ends, which lost 0 bases and 11 bases, there was a span of 19 bases. The germline V gene has CDR1 LGHNA and CDR2 YNFKEQ. This CDR3 is built from 15 residues.

The CDR3 spells CASSLVGGGREKLFF. Written as DNA, the CDR3 is TGTGCCAGCAGCTTAGTGGGGGGCGGCCGAGAAAAACTGTTTTTT. The J gene is TRBJ1-4, the V gene TRBV7-2; the D gene is possibly TRBD1 (6 bases). Looked up from germline, CDR1 is SGHTA and CDR2 is FQGNSA. The CDR3 runs 15 residues. With 1 base removed from V and 8 bases from J, the gap between germline ends came to 14 bases.